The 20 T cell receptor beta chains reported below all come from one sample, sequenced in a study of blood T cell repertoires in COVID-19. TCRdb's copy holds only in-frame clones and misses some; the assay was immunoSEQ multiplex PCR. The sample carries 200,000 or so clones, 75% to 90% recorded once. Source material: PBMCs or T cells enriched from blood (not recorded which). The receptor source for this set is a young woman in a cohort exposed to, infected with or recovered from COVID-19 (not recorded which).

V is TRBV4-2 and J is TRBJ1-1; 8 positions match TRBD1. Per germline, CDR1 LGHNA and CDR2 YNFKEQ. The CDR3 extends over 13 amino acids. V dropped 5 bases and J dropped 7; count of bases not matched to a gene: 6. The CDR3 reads CASSDRGLNEAFF. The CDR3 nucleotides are TGTGCCAGCAGCGACAGGGGATTAAATGAAGCTTTCTTT.

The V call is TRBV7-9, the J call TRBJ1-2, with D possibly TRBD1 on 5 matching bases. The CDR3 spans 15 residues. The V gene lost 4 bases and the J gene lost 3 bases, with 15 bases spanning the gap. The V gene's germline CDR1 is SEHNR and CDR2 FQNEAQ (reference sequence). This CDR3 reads CASSSRAPPDYGYTF. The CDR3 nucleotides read TGTGCCAGCAGCTCCAGGGCCCCGCCGGACTATGGCTACACCTTC. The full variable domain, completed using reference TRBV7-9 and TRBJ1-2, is DTGVSQNPRHKITKRGQNVTFRCDPISEHNRLYWYRQTLGQGPEFLTYFQNEAQLEKSRLLSDRFSAERPKGSFSTLEIQRTEQGDSAMYLCASSSRAPPDYGYTFGSGTRLTVV.

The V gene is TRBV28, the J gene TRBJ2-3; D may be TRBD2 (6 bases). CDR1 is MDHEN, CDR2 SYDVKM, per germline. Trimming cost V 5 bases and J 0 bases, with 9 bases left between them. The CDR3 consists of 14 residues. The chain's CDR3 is CASSRDLSTDTQYF. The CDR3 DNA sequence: TGTGCCAGCAGTCGGGACTTAAGCACAGATACGCAGTATTTT.

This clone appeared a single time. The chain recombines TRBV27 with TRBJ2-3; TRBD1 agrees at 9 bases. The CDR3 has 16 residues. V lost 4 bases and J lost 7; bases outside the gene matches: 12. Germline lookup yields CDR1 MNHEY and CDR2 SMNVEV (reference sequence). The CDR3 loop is CASSSWGTGTRNTQYF. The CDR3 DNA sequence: TGTGCCAGCAGTTCATGGGGGACAGGGACAAGGAATACGCAGTATTTT.

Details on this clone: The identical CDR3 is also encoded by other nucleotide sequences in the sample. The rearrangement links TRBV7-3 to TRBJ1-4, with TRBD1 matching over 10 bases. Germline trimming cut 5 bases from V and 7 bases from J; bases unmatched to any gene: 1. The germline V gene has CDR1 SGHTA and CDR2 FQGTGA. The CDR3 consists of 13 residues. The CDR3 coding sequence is TGTGCCAGCAGCCGGGACAGGGGTGAAAAACTGTTTTTT. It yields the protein CASSRDRGEKLFF. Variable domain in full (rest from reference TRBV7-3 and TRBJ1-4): GAGVSQTPSNKVTEKGKYVELRCDPISGHTALYWYRQSLGQGPEFLIYFQGTGAADDSGLPNDRFFAVRPEGSVSTLKIQRTERGDSAVYLCASSRDRGEKLFFGSGTQLSVL.

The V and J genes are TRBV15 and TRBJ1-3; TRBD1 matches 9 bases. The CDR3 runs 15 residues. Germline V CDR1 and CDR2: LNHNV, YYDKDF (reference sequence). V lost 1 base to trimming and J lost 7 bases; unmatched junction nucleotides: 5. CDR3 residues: CATSRGDDRGNTIYF. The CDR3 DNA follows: TGTGCCACCAGCAGAGGGGACGACAGGGGGAACACCATATATTTT.

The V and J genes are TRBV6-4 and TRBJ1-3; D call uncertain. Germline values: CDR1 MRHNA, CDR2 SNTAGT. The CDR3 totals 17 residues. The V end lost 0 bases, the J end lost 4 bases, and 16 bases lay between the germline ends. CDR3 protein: CASSDSDGRVKGNTIYF. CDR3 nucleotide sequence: TGTGCCAGCAGTGACTCGGACGGGCGGGTGAAGGGAAACACCATATATTTT.

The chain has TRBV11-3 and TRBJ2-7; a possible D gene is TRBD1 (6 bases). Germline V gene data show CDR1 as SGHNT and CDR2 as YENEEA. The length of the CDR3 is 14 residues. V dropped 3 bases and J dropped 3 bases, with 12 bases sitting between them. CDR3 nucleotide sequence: TGTGCCAGCAGCTTGCCAGGACAGATCTACGAGCAGTACTTC. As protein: CASSLPGQIYEQYF.

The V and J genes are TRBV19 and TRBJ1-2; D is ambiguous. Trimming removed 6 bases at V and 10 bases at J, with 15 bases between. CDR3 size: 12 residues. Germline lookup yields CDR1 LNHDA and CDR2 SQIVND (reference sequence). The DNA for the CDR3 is TGTGCCAGTAGCGCCCAGATTCTCCACTACACCTTC. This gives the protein CASSAQILHYTF.

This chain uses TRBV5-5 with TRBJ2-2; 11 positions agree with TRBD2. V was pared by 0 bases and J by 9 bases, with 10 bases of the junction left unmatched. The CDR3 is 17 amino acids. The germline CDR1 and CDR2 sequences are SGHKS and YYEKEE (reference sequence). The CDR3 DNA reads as TGTGCCAGCAGCTTGGGGGCCCTAGCGGGAGGAACAAGGGAGCTGTTTTTT. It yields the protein CASSLGALAGGTRELFF. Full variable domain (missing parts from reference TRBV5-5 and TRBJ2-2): DAGVTQSPTHLIKTRGQQVTLRCSPISGHKSVSWYQQVLGQGPQFIFQYYEKEERGRGNFPDRFSARQFPNYSSELNVNALLLGDSALYLCASSLGALAGGTRELFFGEGSRLTVL.

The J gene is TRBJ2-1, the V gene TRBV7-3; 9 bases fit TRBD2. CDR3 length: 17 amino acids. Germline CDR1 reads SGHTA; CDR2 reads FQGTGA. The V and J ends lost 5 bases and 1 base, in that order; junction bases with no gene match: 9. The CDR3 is CASSRTGLATSYNEQFF. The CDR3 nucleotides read TGTGCCAGCAGCCGAACCGGACTAGCGACGTCCTACAATGAGCAGTTCTTC. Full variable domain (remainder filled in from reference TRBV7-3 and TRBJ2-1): GAGVSQTPSNKVTEKGKYVELRCDPISGHTALYWYRQSLGQGPEFLIYFQGTGAADDSGLPNDRFFAVRPEGSVSTLKIQRTERGDSAVYLCASSRTGLATSYNEQFFGPGTRLTVL.

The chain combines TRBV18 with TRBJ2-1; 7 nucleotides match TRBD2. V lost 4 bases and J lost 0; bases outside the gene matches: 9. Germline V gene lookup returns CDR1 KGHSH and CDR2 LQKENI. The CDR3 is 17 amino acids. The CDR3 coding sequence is TGTGCCAGCTCACAGAAGCTAGCGGTCAGCTCCTACAATGAGCAGTTCTTC. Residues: CASSQKLAVSSYNEQFF.

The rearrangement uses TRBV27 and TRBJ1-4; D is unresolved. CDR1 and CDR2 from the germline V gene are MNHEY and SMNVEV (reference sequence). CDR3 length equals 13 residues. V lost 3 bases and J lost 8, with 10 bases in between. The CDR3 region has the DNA TGTGCCAGCAGTTTTCGGGTCGGGGAAAAACTGTTTTTT. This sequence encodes CASSFRVGEKLFF.

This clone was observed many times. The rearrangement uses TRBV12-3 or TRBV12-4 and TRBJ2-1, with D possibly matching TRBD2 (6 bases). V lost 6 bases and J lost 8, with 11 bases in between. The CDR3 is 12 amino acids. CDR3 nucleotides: TGTGCCAGCAGCCCGACTAGTCATGAGCAGTTCTTC. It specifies CASSPTSHEQFF.

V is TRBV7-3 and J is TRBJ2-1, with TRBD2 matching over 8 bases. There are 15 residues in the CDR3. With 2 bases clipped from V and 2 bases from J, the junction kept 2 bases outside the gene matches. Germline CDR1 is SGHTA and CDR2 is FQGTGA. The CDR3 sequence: CASSLETSAYNEQFF. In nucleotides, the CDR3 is TGTGCCAGCAGCTTAGAGACTAGCGCCTACAATGAGCAGTTCTTC. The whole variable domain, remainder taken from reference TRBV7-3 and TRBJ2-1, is GAGVSQTPSNKVTEKGKYVELRCDPISGHTALYWYRQSLGQGPEFLIYFQGTGAADDSGLPNDRFFAVRPEGSVSTLKIQRTERGDSAVYLCASSLETSAYNEQFFGPGTRLTVL.

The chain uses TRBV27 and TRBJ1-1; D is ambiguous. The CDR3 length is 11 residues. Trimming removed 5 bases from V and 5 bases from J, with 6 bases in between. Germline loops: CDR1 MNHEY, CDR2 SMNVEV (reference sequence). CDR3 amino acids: CASSVGTEAFF. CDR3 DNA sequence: TGTGCCAGCAGTGTCGGGACTGAAGCTTTCTTT.

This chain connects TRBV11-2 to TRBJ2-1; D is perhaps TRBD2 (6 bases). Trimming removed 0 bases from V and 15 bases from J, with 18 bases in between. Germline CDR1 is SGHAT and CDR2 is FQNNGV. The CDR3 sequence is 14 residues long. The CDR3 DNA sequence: TGTGCCAGCAGCTTAGATCGTCGGAGGAGGGAGTGGTTCTTC. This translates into CASSLDRRRREWFF. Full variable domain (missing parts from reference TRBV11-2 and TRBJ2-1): EAGVAQSPRYKIIEKRQSVAFWCNPISGHATLYWYQQILGQGPKLLIQFQNNGVVDDSQLPKDRFSAERLKGVDSTLKIQPAKLEDSAVYLCASSLDRRRREWFFGPGTRLTVL.

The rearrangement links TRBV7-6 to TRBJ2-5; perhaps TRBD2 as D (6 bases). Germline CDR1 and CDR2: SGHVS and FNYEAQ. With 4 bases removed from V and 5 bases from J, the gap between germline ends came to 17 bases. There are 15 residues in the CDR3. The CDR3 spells CASSSSTGRLETQYF. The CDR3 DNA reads TGTGCCAGCAGCTCATCGACGGGGAGGTTGGAGACCCAGTACTTC.

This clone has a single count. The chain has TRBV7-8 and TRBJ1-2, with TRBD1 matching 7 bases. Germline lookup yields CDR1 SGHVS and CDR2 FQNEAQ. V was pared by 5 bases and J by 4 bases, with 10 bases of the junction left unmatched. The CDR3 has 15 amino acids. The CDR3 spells CASSPPDRILYGYTF. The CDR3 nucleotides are TGTGCCAGCAGCCCCCCGGACAGGATCCTCTATGGCTACACCTTC.

The CDR3 spells CASLKRGQTEGYTF. The CDR3 DNA sequence: TGTGCCAGCCTGAAGAGAGGACAGACAGAGGGCTACACCTTC. This chain joins TRBV2 and TRBJ1-2; tentative D call: TRBD1 (6 bases). This CDR3 has 14 residues. V lost 8 bases and J 8 bases, leaving 21 bases between the germline ends. Per germline, CDR1 SNHLY and CDR2 FYNNEI.